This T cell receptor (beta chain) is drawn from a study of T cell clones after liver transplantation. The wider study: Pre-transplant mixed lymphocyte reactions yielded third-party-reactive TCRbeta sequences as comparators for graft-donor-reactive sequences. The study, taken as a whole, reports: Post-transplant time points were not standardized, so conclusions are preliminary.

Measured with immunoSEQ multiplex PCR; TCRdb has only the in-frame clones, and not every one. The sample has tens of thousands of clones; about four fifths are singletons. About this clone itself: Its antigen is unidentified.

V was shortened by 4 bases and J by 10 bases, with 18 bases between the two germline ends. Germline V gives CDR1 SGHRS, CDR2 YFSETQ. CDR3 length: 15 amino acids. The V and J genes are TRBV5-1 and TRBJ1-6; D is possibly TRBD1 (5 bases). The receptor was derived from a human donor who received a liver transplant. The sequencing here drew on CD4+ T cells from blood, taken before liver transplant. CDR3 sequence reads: CASSPGEQGGSPLHF. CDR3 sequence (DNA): TGCGCCAGCAGCCCGGGCGAGCAGGGAGGATCACCCCTCCACTTT.